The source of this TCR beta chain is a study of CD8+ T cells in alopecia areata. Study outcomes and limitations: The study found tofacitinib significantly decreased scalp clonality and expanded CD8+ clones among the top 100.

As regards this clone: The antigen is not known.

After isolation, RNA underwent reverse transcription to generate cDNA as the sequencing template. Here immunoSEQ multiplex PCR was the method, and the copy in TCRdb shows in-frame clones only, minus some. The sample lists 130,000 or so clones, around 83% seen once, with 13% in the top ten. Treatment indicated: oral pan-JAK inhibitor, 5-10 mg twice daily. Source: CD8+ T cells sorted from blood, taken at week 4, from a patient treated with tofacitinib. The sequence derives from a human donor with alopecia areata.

CDR3 in amino acids: CASSLGGTTEAFF. The CDR3 region has the DNA TGTGCCAGCAGCTTAGGGGGCACCACTGAAGCTTTCTTT. This sequence joins TRBV7-3 and TRBJ1-1, with D maybe TRBD1 (6 bases). Germline lookup yields CDR1 SGHTA and CDR2 FQGTGA. The CDR3 sequence is 13 residues long. V lost 2 bases and J lost 4, with 8 bases in between.